The clone carrying this T cell receptor beta chain was seen only a few times. Its antigen is as yet unknown. These data belong to a study of metastatic and nonmetastatic thyroid tumors. Study-level background: Repertoire comparison spanned blood and tumor or nodule tissue of malignant and benign thyroid patients. Regarding the study as a whole: Malignant thyroid tumors reportedly had TCR beta diversity that was significantly higher than in benign nodules, in blood and tumor.

Thyroid surgery was performed in patients who had received no treatment beforehand. In the original analysis: Clinicopathological groups of papillary thyroid cancer showed CDR3 differences that were used to build a distant-metastasis classifier. TCRdb reprocessed the PCR reads using MiXCR. The V and J calls shown here were made by TCRdb, not taken from the authors' results. This table holds 15,000 to 20,000 clones, about 25% found once. Trimming removed 5 bases from V and 6 bases from J; junction bases left unmatched: 10. The CDR3 consists of 15 residues. The chain links TRBV12-3 or TRBV12-4 to TRBJ1-5; 7 positions agree with TRBD1. Material for sequencing was adjacent normal tissue. This sequence originates from a female donor with papillary thyroid cancer or a benign thyroid nodule (not recorded which). Some clones in this sample may be carry-over from other donors' samples. In DNA, the CDR3 is TGTGCCAGCAGTCCGACAGGTCCAGGGGGTCAGCCCCAGCATTTT. Translation: CASSPTGPGGQPQHF.